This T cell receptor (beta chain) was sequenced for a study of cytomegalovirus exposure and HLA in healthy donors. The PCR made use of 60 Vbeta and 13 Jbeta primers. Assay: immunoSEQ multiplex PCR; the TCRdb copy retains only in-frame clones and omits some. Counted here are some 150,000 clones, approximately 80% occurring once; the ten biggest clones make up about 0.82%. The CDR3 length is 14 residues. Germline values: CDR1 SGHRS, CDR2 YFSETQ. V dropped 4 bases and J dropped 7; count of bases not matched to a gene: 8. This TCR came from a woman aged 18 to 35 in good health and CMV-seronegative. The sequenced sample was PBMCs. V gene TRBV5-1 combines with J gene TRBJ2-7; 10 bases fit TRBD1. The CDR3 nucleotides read TGCGCCAGCAGCCCAAGACAGGGGGCCGGGGAGCAGTACTTC. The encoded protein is CASSPRQGAGEQYF.